The sequence of this T cell receptor beta chain was determined in a study of blood T cell repertoires in COVID-19. Overall study: T cells, B-cell-depleted T cells, or PBMCs supplied cDNA or gDNA.

V dropped 0 bases and J dropped 1 base, with 10 bases sitting between them. The CDR3 is 16 amino acids. Looked up from germline, CDR1 is MNHEY and CDR2 is SVGEGT. Profiling relied on immunoSEQ multiplex PCR, and the TCRdb table lists in-frame clones only, not all of them. Among about 150,000 clones listed, about nine tenths were seen once. The V call is TRBV6-2 or TRBV6-3, the J call TRBJ2-1; D possibly corresponds to TRBD2 (5 bases). Sample: peripheral blood. This clonotype originated in a woman in her 70s with acute or convalescent COVID-19. In DNA, the CDR3 is TGTGCCAGCAGTTACTCCCGGCCGGGATCCTACAATGAGCAGTTCTTC. Protein sequence: CASSYSRPGSYNEQFF.